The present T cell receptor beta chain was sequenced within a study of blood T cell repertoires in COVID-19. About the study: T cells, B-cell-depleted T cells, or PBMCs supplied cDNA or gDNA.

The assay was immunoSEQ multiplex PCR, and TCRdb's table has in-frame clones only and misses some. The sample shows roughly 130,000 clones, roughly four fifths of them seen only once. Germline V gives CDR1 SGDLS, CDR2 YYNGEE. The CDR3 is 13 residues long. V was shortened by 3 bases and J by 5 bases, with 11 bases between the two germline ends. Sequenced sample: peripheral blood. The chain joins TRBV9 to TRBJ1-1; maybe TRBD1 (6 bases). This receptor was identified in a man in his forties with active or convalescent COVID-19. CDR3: CASSARGWTEAFF. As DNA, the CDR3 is TGTGCCAGCAGCGCCAGGGGCTGGACTGAAGCTTTCTTT. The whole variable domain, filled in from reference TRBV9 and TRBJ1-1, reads DSGVTQTPKHLITATGQRVTLRCSPRSGDLSVYWYQQSLDQGLQFLIQYYNGEERAKGNILERFSAQQFPDLHSELNLSSLELGDSALYFCASSARGWTEAFFGQGTRLTVV.